The following is a T cell receptor (beta chain) sequence with its context. This clonotype was detected a few times. Its recognized antigen is unknown. Within one base of it there is no much larger clone, and no base qualities were kept. The sample comes from a study of T-cell reconstitution after alpha-beta-depleted transplantation in children (dated by TCRdb to 2015 to 2016). As for the study more broadly: T-cell immune reconstitution after TCRalphabeta/CD19-depleted allogeneic hematopoietic cell transplantation in children was quantitatively tracked in the study by means of TCR repertoire profiling.

General study outcomes and caveats: Over subsequent months, a decline in hyperexpanded clone frequencies was noted, and after one year, T-cell counts and TCRbeta diversity were mostly ascribed to newly produced T cells. The apparently early recovery of alphabetaT-cell counts about two months after transplant reportedly depended on only several hundred rapidly expanded clones that came from non-depleted graft cells. In some patients, high TCRbeta diversity at day 60 was attributed to recipient T cells and intrathymic progenitors that had survived conditioning.

Library preparation was by PCR. Instrument used: Illumina HiSeq 2500. Molecular barcoding was employed in the preparation of TCR libraries, with unique molecular identifiers being used to normalize TCRbeta repertoire quantification. TCRdb trimmed the raw reads at Q25, called clones with MiXCR and kept productive beta chains. A single entry per CDR3 protein holds the most common genes and DNA from its merged rows. In this sample the table shows some 150,000 distinct CDR3 sequences, about 9% of which occur a single time. About a sixth of the sample rests with the top ten. The treatment or condition label corresponds to: allogeneic hematopoietic cell transplantation with graft depleted of TCRalphabeta T cells and CD19 B cells. The transplant recipients were children given TCRalphabeta/CD19-depleted allogeneic hematopoietic cell grafts. The TCR originated in a female patient between 2 and 10 years old who had a stem cell transplant for congenital amegakaryocytic thrombocytopenia, so the T cells may come from the graft donor. The input for sequencing was PBMCs, mostly from graft donor cells, taken 180 days after TCRalphabeta/CD19-depleted stem cell transplant.

The CDR3 region reads CASSSQGPNTGELFF. The DNA sequence follows: TGTGCCAGCTCATCCCAGGGTCCGAACACCGGGGAGCTGTTTTTT. Rearrangement joined TRBV18 to TRBJ2-2, and the D gene may be TRBD1, 5 bases matching. CDR1 and CDR2 are read off the germline V gene as KGHSH and LQKENI. From the cysteine through the phenylalanine, the CDR3 covers 15 amino acids. Only the CDR3 region is kept as DNA, spanning 45 bases read in frame from base 1. The trim is 5 bases for V and 0 bases for J, with a gap of 10 bases between the germline ends. Full variable domain (CDR3 extended with the reference TRBV18 and TRBJ2-2 proteins): NAGVMQNPRHLVRRRGQEARLRCSPMKGHSHVYWYRQLPEEGLKFMVYLQKENIIDESGMPKERFSAEFPKEGPSILRIQQVVRGDSAAYFCASSSQGPNTGELFFGEGSRLTVL.